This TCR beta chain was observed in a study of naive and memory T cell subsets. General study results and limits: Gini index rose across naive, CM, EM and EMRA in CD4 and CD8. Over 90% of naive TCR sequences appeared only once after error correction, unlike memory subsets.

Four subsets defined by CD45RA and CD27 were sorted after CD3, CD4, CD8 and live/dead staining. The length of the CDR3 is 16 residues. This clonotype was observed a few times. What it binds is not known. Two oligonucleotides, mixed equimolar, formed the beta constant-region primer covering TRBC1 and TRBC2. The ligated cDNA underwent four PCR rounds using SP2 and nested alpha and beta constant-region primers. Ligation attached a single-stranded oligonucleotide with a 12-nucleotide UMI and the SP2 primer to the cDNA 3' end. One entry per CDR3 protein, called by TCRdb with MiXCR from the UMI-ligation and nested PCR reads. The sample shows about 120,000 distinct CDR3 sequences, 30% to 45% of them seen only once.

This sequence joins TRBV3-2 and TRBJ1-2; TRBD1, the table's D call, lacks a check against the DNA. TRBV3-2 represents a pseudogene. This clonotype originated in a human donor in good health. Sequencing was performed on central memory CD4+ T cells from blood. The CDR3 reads CASSQRCPGREYGYTF. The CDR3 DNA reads TGTGCCAGCAGCCAGAGGTGTCCAGGGAGGGAGTATGGCTACACCTTC.